This T cell receptor beta chain was obtained from a study of T cells expressing NK-cell markers. Across the study: TCR beta repertoires came from sorted CD3+CD56+NKG2C+, CD3+CD56+NKG2C- and CD3+CD56-NKG2C+ T cells. Whole-study results and caveats: One observes that, in a few donors, these clonotypes were also the leading ones within the CD3+CD56-NKG2C+ fraction.

CDR3 length equals 17 residues. TCRdb reworked the 5' RACE reads into one entry per CDR3 protein, no DNA. The listing records 250,000 to 300,000 distinct CDR3 sequences. To note about this clonotype: No antigen is known for it.

The source of this sequence is a man aged 18 to 29 in good health. Sequencing was performed on blood T cells: a sorted CD56 or NKG2C T cell subset, CD4+ or CD8+ T cells, or bulk PBMC T cells (not recorded which). This chain links TRBV12-3 or TRBV12-4 with TRBJ2-1; TCRdb picks TRBD2, but there is no DNA to check that call. The CDR3 sequence: CASSFPGWLATYNEQFF.